This TCR beta chain was obtained from a study of blood T cell repertoires in COVID-19. Produced via immunoSEQ multiplex PCR; TCRdb's table is partial and in-frame only. The profile shows under 200,000 clones, roughly 85% of them singletons. This CDR3 has 14 residues. CDR1 LNHDA and CDR2 SQIVND come from the germline V gene (reference sequence). V lost 7 bases to trimming and J lost 9 bases; unmatched junction nucleotides: 12. This clone was seen a single time. The chain couples TRBV19 to TRBJ2-1; 7 nucleotides agree with TRBD2. Material: PBMCs or T cells enriched from blood (not recorded which). The receptor was isolated from a woman in her 70s in a cohort exposed to, infected with or recovered from COVID-19 (not recorded which). The CDR3 bases are TGTGCCAGTACCCTGCGGACTAGAGGTGGTGAGCAGTTCTTC. Translated, it gives CASTLRTRGGEQFF. Based on the CDR3 plus reference TRBV19 and TRBJ2-1, the full variable domain is DGGITQSPKYLFRKEGQNVTLSCEQNLNHDAMYWYRQDPGQGLRLIYYSQIVNDFQKGDIAEGYSVSREKKESFPLTVTSAQKNPTAFYLCASTLRTRGGEQFFGPGTRLTVL.